This T cell receptor beta chain emerged from a study of CD8+CD57+ T cells in acquired aplastic anemia. The overall study: The average for DNA from sorted CD4+ and CD8+ cells was about 3.3 ug. CD4+ reads averaged about 10 million in healthy donors. The study, taken as a whole, reports: No significant difference in CD8+ Simpson's diversity was found between patients and controls. Researchers report that around 29 CD8+ CDR3 sequences appeared in both patients and controls.

Genomic DNA, the template, was used for profiling of the TCR beta VDJ and CDR3. TCRdb ran MiXCR on the reads and lists one entry per CDR3 protein. The sample includes roughly 61,000 distinct CDR3 sequences, about 50% of them seen just once. Germline V gene data show CDR1 as LNHDA and CDR2 as SQIVND (reference sequence). The CDR3 has 17 residues. V was clipped by 3 bases and J by 1 base; unmatched bases: 3. In this sample, this clonotype turned up many times. The antigen remains undetermined. Sequencing used sorted CD4+, CD8+, or CD8+CD57+ T cells (not recorded which) from PBMCs. The TCR comes from a human donor in good health, serving as a control. This rearrangement joins TRBV19 to TRBJ2-2; TRBD1 agrees at 12 bases. The CDR3 sequence is CASSIRDRGRNTGELFF. The CDR3 bases are TGTGCCAGTAGTATCCGGGACAGGGGGCGGAACACCGGGGAGCTGTTTTTT.